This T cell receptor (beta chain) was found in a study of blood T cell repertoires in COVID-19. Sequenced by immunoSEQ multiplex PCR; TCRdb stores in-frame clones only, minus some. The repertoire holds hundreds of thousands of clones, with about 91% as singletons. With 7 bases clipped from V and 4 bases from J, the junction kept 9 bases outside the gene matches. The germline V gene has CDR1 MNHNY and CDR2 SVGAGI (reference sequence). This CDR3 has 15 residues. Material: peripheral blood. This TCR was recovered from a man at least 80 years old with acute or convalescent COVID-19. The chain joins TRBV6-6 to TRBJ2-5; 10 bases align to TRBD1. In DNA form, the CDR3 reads TGTGCCAGCAATAAACCGGGACAGGGGCTAGAGACCCAGTACTTC. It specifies CASNKPGQGLETQYF.